A selection of T cell receptor beta chains follows, all from one sample in a study of T cells in Graves' hyperthyroidism and ophthalmopathy. TCRdb re-called the multiplex PCR reads with MiXCR, one entry per CDR3 protein. In the table there are about 590,000 distinct CDR3 sequences, roughly 14% of which are singletons. Sequenced input: blood. Receptors were obtained from a woman aged 30 to 39 with Graves' hyperthyroidism. CDR3s include the opening cysteine and the closing phenylalanine or tryptophan. A D gene is named only where the DNA matches it firmly. Clone sizes are given selectively: once, few, many, or a class where the clone is expanded.

d_call	v_call	clone_size	j_call	cdr3_aa	cdr3_nt
NA	TRBV12-3/TRBV12-4	many	TRBJ2-7	CASRAGLQNYEQYF	TGTGCCAGCAGAGCCGGACTACAAAACTACGAGCAGTACTTC
TRBD2	TRBV20-1	few	TRBJ2-3	CSAAGGPDTQYF	TGCAGTGCCGCGGGAGGGCCGGATACGCAGTATTTT
NA	TRBV28	few	TRBJ1-4	CASTPQARSQDEKLFF	TGTGCCAGCACCCCCCAGGCACGGTCTCAGGATGAAAAACTGTTTTTT
NA	TRBV27	many	TRBJ2-1	CASSFEGSTYYNEQFF	TGTGCCAGCAGTTTCGAGGGGTCAACTTACTACAATGAGCAGTTCTTC
NA	TRBV27	many	TRBJ2-7	CASSFGGTMYEQYF	TGTGCCAGCAGTTTCGGGGGAACTATGTACGAGCAGTACTTC
NA	TRBV5-1	many	TRBJ1-2	CASGEGGGNYGYTF	TGCGCCAGCGGCGAGGGGGGAGGCAACTATGGCTACACCTTC
NA	TRBV5-1	many	TRBJ2-5	CASSLAAETQYF	TGCGCCAGCAGCTTGGCCGCGGAGACCCAGTACTTC
NA	TRBV20-1	few	TRBJ1-2	CSANPHGSQALNYGYTF	TGCAGTGCTAACCCACATGGGAGTCAGGCCCTCAACTATGGCTACACCTTC
TRBD2	TRBV20-1	many	TRBJ2-1	CSALTSGSSYNEQFF	TGCAGTGCCTTGACTAGCGGGAGCTCCTACAATGAGCAGTTCTTC
TRBD2	TRBV11-3	many	TRBJ2-1	CASSSGFYNEQFF	TGTGCCAGCTCTAGCGGATTTTACAATGAGCAGTTCTTC
NA	TRBV5-1	few	TRBJ2-1	CASLPSDREGSEQFF	TGCGCCAGCCTGCCAAGTGACAGGGAGGGAAGTGAGCAGTTCTTC
TRBD2	TRBV10-3	NA	TRBJ2-2	CAISGSDVLAGDTGELFF	TGTGCCATCAGTGGGTCCGATGTACTAGCGGGAGACACCGGGGAGCTGTTTTTT
NA	TRBV6-6	many	TRBJ1-1	CASSYSGADTEAFF	TGTGCCAGCAGTTATTCGGGGGCAGACACTGAAGCTTTCTTT
TRBD2	TRBV5-1	few	TRBJ2-3	CASTSLAEDTQYF	TGCGCCAGCACCTCACTAGCGGAAGATACGCAGTATTTT
NA	TRBV27	many	TRBJ2-1	CASSLGTLRYNEQFF	TGTGCCAGCAGTTTGGGGACACTTCGCTACAATGAGCAGTTCTTC
NA	TRBV20-1	few	TRBJ1-1	CSARDWAANTEAFF	TGCAGTGCTAGAGATTGGGCAGCAAACACTGAAGCTTTCTTT